What follows is one T cell receptor beta chain and its context. Antigen specificity is unknown. Germline CDR1 KGHSH, CDR2 LQKENI. The CDR3 is 14 amino acids. Trimming cost V 0 bases and J 0 bases, with 5 bases left between them. The data originate from a study of T cell responses to AZD1222 COVID-19 vaccine. Overall study results and limits: Two AZD1222 administrations were followed by greater Spike-specific TCR breadth and depth.

Profiling relied on immunoSEQ multiplex PCR, and the TCRdb table lists in-frame clones only, not all of them. Among over 95,000 clones listed, roughly 88% were seen once. Second doses that came at about 4 or about 12 weeks were put together. The chain joins TRBV18 to TRBJ2-5; no firm D call. Sequencing used peripheral blood, obtained 28 days after the second AZD1222 dose. This sequence was found in an adult who received the AZD1222 COVID-19 vaccine. CDR3 sequence reads: CASSPPADQETQYF. The CDR3 region has the DNA TGTGCCAGCTCACCACCGGCAGACCAAGAGACCCAGTACTTC.